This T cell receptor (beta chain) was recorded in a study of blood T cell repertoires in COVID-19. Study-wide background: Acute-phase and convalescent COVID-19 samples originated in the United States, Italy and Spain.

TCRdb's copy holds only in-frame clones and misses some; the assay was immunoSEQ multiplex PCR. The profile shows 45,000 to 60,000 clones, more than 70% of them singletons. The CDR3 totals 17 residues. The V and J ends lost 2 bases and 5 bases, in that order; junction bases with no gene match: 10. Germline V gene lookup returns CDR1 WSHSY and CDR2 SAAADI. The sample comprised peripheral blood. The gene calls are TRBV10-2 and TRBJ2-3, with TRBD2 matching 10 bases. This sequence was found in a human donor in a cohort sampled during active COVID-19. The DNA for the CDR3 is TGCGCCAGCAGTGAGGGAGAAGCGGGAGGGTCAATAGATACGCAGTATTTT. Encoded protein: CASSEGEAGGSIDTQYF.